This is a list of T cell receptor beta chains from one sample in a study of T cell changes during pregnancy in multiple sclerosis. Only in-frame clones appear in the TCRdb table, and some are missing; sequencing was by immunoSEQ multiplex PCR. The sample yields roughly 38,000 clones, around nine tenths seen once. Sequencing used CD4+ T cells from peripheral blood mononuclear cells, obtained in the second trimester of pregnancy. The receptors were sampled from a female donor in good health, enrolled as a control in a pregnancy study. Each CDR3 is given with its conserved first and last residue. Fields, in order: D gene, V gene, clone size, J gene, CDR3 DNA, CDR3 protein. The D gene is left open where the match is weak. Rows give clone size only sometimes, using once, few, many, or a class for an expanded clone.

>NA|TRBV7-9|NA|TRBJ2-7
TGTGCCAGCAGCGTCTACAGGGTTGAGCAGTACTTC
CASSVYRVEQYF
>NA|TRBV9|NA|TRBJ1-2
TGTGCCAGCAGCGCCGCCGGGACAAGATCTAACTATGGCTACACCTTC
CASSAAGTRSNYGYTF
>NA|TRBV7-2|NA|TRBJ2-1
TGTGCCAGCAGCTTTAAGCAACAGGGAAATGAGCAGTTCTTC
CASSFKQQGNEQFF
>TRBD2|TRBV4-2|NA|TRBJ2-1
TGTGCCAGCAGCCAGGGCGGGGGTAGGCAGTTCTTC
CASSQGGGRQFF
>TRBD1|TRBV5-4|once|TRBJ1-1
TGTGCCAGCAGCTTTCCAGGGGGCTTCGGGAACACTGAAGCTTTCTTT
CASSFPGGFGNTEAFF
>NA|TRBV27|once|TRBJ2-6
TGTGCCAGCACTAACCCAGGGGCTGGGGCCAACGTCCTGACTTTC
CASTNPGAGANVLTF
>NA|TRBV5-5|NA|TRBJ2-7
TGTGCCAGCAGCTTGTCGTGGGGCAGGGACGAGCAGTACTTC
CASSLSWGRDEQYF
>NA|TRBV7-2|NA|TRBJ2-2
TGTGCCAGCAGCTTAGTGAGGGAAGGGGAGCTGTTTTTT
CASSLVREGELFF
>NA|TRBV5-1|NA|TRBJ1-6
TGCGCCAGCAGCCCTAGAGGAAGAGGTGTAGCTAATTCACCCCTCCACTTT
CASSPRGRGVANSPLHF
>TRBD1|TRBV25-1|NA|TRBJ1-6
TGTGCCAGCAGTGAGGAAGGACAGGGGACAAGGTCACCCCTCCACTTT
CASSEEGQGTRSPLHF
>TRBD1|TRBV19|NA|TRBJ1-1
TGTGCCAGTAGTATACCGGGACAGACTGAAGCTTTCTTT
CASSIPGQTEAFF
>TRBD2|TRBV6-6|NA|TRBJ2-7
TGTGCCAGCAGTTACGGCGCGGGGGAGACATACGAGCAGTACTTC
CASSYGAGETYEQYF
>TRBD2|TRBV5-5|NA|TRBJ2-2
TGTGCCAGCATTTCGGGAGGAGGTCGGAACACCGGGGAGCTGTTTTTT
CASISGGGRNTGELFF
>NA|TRBV19|NA|TRBJ2-1
TGTGCCAGTCGTGGGGGCTTCTCCTACAATGAGCAGTTCTTC
CASRGGFSYNEQFF
>NA|TRBV7-9|NA|TRBJ1-1
TGTGCCAGCAGCTTAGGGGGGCAATATACTGAAGCTTTCTTT
CASSLGGQYTEAFF
>TRBD1|TRBV19|once|TRBJ1-4
TGTGCCAGTAGTAGTGGGGTACAGGGGGCGCGCGAAAAACTGTTTTTT
CASSSGVQGAREKLFF
>NA|TRBV6-5|NA|TRBJ2-3
TGTGCCTCCACTGCTACCACAGGAGGGACGCAGTATTTT
CASTATTGGTQYF
>NA|TRBV7-9|few|TRBJ2-2
TGTGCCAGCAGCTTAGCGCAGGGAACGAACACCGGGGAGCTGTTTTTT
CASSLAQGTNTGELFF
>TRBD1|TRBV19|NA|TRBJ1-2
TGTGCCAGTACCCCCCCCGGGGGGACAGGGAGCCGTGGCTACACCTTC
CASTPPGGTGSRGYTF
>NA|TRBV28|NA|TRBJ2-7
TGTGCCAGCAGTTTATTTGAAGGGGGCGAGCAGTACTTC
CASSLFEGGEQYF
>TRBD2|TRBV7-9|NA|TRBJ2-7
TGTGCCAGCAGCTTGGCGGGGGTGGGTTACGAGCAGTACTTC
CASSLAGVGYEQYF
>NA|TRBV7-3|NA|TRBJ2-7
TGTGCCAGCAGCCCTACAGGGAGTTACGAGCAGTACTTC
CASSPTGSYEQYF
>NA|TRBV6-6|NA|TRBJ2-3
TGTGCCAGCAGTTACTCCCGGGCAGGACTATCAGATACGCAGTATTTT
CASSYSRAGLSDTQYF
>NA|TRBV10-3|NA|TRBJ1-5
TGTGCCATGAGCCGGTCTGACAATCAGCCCCAGCATTTT
CAMSRSDNQPQHF
>NA|TRBV5-4|NA|TRBJ1-1
TGTGCCAGCAGCCCCGACACCCGTGTCTTTGAAGCTTTCTTT
CASSPDTRVFEAFF
>TRBD2|TRBV29-1|NA|TRBJ2-7
TGCAGCGCATGGACTAGCGGTGCCTACGAGCAGTACTTC
CSAWTSGAYEQYF
>NA|TRBV28|once|TRBJ1-1
TGTGCCAGCAGTTTTGCGGGCGCCGGATATACTGAAGCTTTCTTT
CASSFAGAGYTEAFF
>TRBD1|TRBV5-1|few|TRBJ1-1
TGCGCCAGCAGCCCTAGCCCGGGACAGCAGTTTGAAGCTTTCTTT
CASSPSPGQQFEAFF
>TRBD1|TRBV2|NA|TRBJ2-7
TGTGCCAGCACTTTGTCGCCGGGACAGGCCTCCTACGAGCAGTACTTC
CASTLSPGQASYEQYF
>NA|TRBV7-2|NA|TRBJ2-1
TGTGCCAGCAGCTTAATCGGGTTGCATGAGCAGTTCTTC
CASSLIGLHEQFF
>TRBD1|TRBV5-5|NA|TRBJ2-7
TGTGCCAGCAGCTCCACCCTCGGGACAGGGGGCGACGAGCAGTACTTC
CASSSTLGTGGDEQYF
>NA|TRBV10-3|NA|TRBJ2-1
TGTGCCATCAGTGAGTCACGGGGATCCGAGCAGTTCTTC
CAISESRGSEQFF
>TRBD1|TRBV14|NA|TRBJ2-7
TGTGCCAGCAGCCAATTCAGGGCAGGGGGACCCTACGAGCAGTACTTC
CASSQFRAGGPYEQYF
>NA|TRBV11-2|NA|TRBJ2-2
TGTGCCAGCAGCTTCTGGGGGGAGGCCGGGGAGCTGTTTTTT
CASSFWGEAGELFF
>TRBD2|TRBV9|NA|TRBJ2-3
TGTGCCAGCAGCCCTCATCCTAGCGGGGTTGCAGGGGATACGCAGTATTTT
CASSPHPSGVAGDTQYF
>TRBD1|TRBV27|NA|TRBJ1-2
TGTGCCAGCAGTTTAGGTGGGACAGGGATGCATGGCTACACCTTC
CASSLGGTGMHGYTF
>TRBD1|TRBV15|NA|TRBJ1-1
TGTGCCACCAGCAGGGCGCAGGGGGCTCAGGGGCGGGCTGAAGCTTTCTTT
CATSRAQGAQGRAEAFF
>NA|TRBV10-2|NA|TRBJ2-2
TGCGCCAGCAGCTTAAAGAACACCGGGGAGCTGTTTTTT
CASSLKNTGELFF
>TRBD1|TRBV5-1|NA|TRBJ2-5
TGCGCCAGCAGCTTTCCGGGACAGAAGGACGAGACCCAGTACTTC
CASSFPGQKDETQYF
>TRBD1|TRBV18|NA|TRBJ2-1
TGTGCCACCCTACAGGGGGAAACCTACAATGAGCAGTTCTTC
CATLQGETYNEQFF
>TRBD1|TRBV9|NA|TRBJ2-2
TGTGCCAGCAGCTTACAGGGGACACTAACCGGGGAGCTGTTTTTT
CASSLQGTLTGELFF